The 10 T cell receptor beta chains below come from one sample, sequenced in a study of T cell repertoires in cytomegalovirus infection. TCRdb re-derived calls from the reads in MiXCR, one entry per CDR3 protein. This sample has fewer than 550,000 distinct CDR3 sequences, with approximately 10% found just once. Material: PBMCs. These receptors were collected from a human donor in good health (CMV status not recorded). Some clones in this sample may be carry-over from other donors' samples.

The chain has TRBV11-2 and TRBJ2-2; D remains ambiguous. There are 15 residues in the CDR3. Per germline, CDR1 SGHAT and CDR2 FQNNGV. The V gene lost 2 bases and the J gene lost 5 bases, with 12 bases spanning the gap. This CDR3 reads CASSLMGSSTGELFF. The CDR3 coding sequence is TGTGCCAGCAGCTTAATGGGGTCCTCTACCGGGGAGCTGTTTTTT.

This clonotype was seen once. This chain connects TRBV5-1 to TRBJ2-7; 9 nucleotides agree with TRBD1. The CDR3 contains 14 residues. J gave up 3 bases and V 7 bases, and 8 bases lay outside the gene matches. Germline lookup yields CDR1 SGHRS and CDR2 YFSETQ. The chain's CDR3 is CASGAGTGRYEQYF. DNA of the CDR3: TGCGCCAGCGGAGCCGGGACAGGGCGCTACGAGCAGTACTTC. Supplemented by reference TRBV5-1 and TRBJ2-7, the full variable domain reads KAGVTQTPRYLIKTRGQQVTLSCSPISGHRSVSWYQQTPGQGLQFLFEYFSETQRNKGNFPGRFSGRQFSNSRSEMNVSTLELGDSALYLCASGAGTGRYEQYFGPGTRLTVT.

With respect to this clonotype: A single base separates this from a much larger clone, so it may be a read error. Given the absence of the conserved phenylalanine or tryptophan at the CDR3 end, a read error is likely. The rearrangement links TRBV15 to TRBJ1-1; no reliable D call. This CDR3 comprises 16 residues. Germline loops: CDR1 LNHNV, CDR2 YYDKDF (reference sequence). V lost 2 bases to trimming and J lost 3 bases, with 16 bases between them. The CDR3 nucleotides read TGTGCCACCAGCAGACCCAAGCCCACAACGGACACTGAAGCTTTCATT. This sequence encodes CATSRPKPTTDTEAFI.

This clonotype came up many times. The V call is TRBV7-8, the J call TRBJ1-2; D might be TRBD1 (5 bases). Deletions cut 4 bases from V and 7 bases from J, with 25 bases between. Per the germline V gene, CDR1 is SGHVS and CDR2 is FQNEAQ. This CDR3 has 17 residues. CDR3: CASSSREIGGSGLGYTF. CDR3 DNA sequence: TGTGCCAGCAGCTCACGTGAAATCGGGGGGTCCGGCCTTGGCTACACCTTC. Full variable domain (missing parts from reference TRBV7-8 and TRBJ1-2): GAGVSQSPRYKVAKRGQDVALRCDPISGHVSLFWYQQALGQGPEFLTYFQNEAQLDKSGLPSDRFFAERPEGSVSTLKIQRTQQEDSAVYLCASSSREIGGSGLGYTFGSGTRLTVV.

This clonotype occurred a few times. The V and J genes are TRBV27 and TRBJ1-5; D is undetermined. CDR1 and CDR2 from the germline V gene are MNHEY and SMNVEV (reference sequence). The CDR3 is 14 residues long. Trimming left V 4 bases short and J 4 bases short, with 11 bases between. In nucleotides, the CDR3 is TGTGCCAGCAGTTCTTCAGCGTGGAATCAGCCCCAGCATTTT. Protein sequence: CASSSSAWNQPQHF.

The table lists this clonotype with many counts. The chain's CDR3 is CSARVVLGTEAFF. The CDR3 region has the DNA TGCAGTGCTAGAGTCGTACTTGGCACTGAAGCTTTCTTT. The rearrangement uses TRBV20-1 and TRBJ1-1; D is uncertain. CDR1 and CDR2 from the germline V gene are DFQATT and SNEGSKA (reference sequence). The CDR3 is made up of 13 amino acids. Trimming shortened V by 1 base and J by 4 bases, and 10 bases separated the two germline ends.

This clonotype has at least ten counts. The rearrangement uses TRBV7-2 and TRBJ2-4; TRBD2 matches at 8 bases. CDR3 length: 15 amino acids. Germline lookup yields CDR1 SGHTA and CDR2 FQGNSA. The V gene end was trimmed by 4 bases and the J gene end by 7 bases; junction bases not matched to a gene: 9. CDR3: CASSWRGGPENIQYF. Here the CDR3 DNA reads TGTGCCAGCAGCTGGCGCGGGGGGCCGGAGAACATTCAGTACTTC.

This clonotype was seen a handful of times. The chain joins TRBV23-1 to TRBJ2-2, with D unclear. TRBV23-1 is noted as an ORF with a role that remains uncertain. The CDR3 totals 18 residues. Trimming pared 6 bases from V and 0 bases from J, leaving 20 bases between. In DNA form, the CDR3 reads TGCGCCAGCAGATTCCGCCCCCCCAAGTTCGCGAACACCGGGGAGCTGTTTTTT. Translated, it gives CASRFRPPKFANTGELFF.

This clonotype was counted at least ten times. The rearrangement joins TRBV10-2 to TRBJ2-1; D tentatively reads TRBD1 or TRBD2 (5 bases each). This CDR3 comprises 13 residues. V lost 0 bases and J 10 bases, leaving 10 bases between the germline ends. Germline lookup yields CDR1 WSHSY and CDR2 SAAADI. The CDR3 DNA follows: TGCGCCAGCAGTGAGTCCCAGGGACCGGAGCAGTTCTTC. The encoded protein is CASSESQGPEQFF.

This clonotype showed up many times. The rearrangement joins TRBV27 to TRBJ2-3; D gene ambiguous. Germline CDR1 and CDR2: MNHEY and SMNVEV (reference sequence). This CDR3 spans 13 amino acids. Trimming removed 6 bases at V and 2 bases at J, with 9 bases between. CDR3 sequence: CASRRTLTDTQYF. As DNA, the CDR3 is TGTGCCAGCAGACGGACCCTCACAGATACGCAGTATTTT.